The present TCR beta chain was sequenced within a study of T cell responses to AZD1222 COVID-19 vaccine. Study-level results: Baseline testing showed seropositivity in only a handful of AZD1222 recipients.

TCRdb's copy holds only in-frame clones and misses some; the assay was immunoSEQ multiplex PCR. The sample lists more than 85,000 clones, more than 75% occurring once. Comments on this clone: Its specificity is not known.

From germline, CDR1 is GTSNPN and CDR2 SVGIG (reference sequence). The CDR3 is 11 amino acids. The chain employs TRBV30 and TRBJ2-1, with TRBD2 identical over 7 bases. This sequence originates from an adult who received the AZD1222 COVID-19 vaccine. The sample consisted of peripheral blood, taken 28 days after the second AZD1222 dose. CDR3 coding DNA: TGTTACGGGACTACCTACAATGAGCAGTTCTTC. Amino acid sequence: CYGTTYNEQFF.